A selection of T cell receptor beta chains follows, all from one sample in a study of blood T cell repertoires in COVID-19. Method: immunoSEQ multiplex PCR; TCRdb's copy keeps in-frame clones and lacks some. Found here are 110,000 to 150,000 clones, around 85% of them singletons; the top ten hold 9.2%. The specimen sequenced was PBMCs or T cells enriched from blood (not recorded which). The source of these receptors is a man aged 50 to 60 who had recovered from COVID-19. Both conserved end residues are part of each CDR3. The order of the fields is D gene, V gene, clone size, J gene, CDR3 protein, CDR3 DNA. A D gene is named only where the DNA matches it firmly. A row's size may be missing; if present it is once, few, many or a size class.

>.|TRBV21-1|.|TRBJ1-1
CASSKGEDRGDTEAFF
TGTGCCAGCAGCAAAGGTGAGGACAGGGGAGACACTGAAGCTTTCTTT
>TRBD2|TRBV6-4|.|TRBJ2-3
CASSLSGGSTDTQYF
TGTGCCAGCAGCTTAAGCGGGGGAAGCACAGATACGCAGTATTTT
>.|TRBV4-2|.|TRBJ2-7
CASSQELAGVSYEQYF
TGTGCCAGCAGCCAAGAGTTGGCAGGGGTCTCCTACGAGCAGTACTTC
>.|TRBV27|.|TRBJ1-5
CASSFLNSLNQPQHF
TGTGCCAGCAGTTTTTTAAATTCCCTTAATCAGCCCCAGCATTTT
>.|TRBV5-4|.|TRBJ2-3
CASSLWTEDTQYF
TGTGCCAGCAGCCTATGGACTGAAGATACGCAGTATTTT
>.|TRBV28|.|TRBJ2-7
CASSLSQYEQYF
TGTGCCAGCAGTTTATCCCAATACGAGCAGTACTTC
>.|TRBV4-3|.|TRBJ2-1
CASSQEGGASYNEQFF
TGCGCCAGCAGCCAAGAGGGGGGGGCCTCCTACAATGAGCAGTTCTTC
>.|TRBV27|.|TRBJ1-2
CASSLFSRGSANYGYTF
TGTGCCAGCAGTTTATTTTCTCGTGGCAGCGCTAACTATGGCTACACCTTC
>TRBD2|TRBV10-1|.|TRBJ2-2
CASSAPSGGAANTGELFF
TGCGCCAGCAGTGCTCCTAGCGGGGGGGCCGCGAACACCGGGGAGCTGTTTTTT
>.|TRBV5-6|.|TRBJ2-4
CASSFEDIQYF
TGTGCCAGCAGCTTCGAGGACATTCAGTACTTC
>TRBD2|TRBV18|.|TRBJ2-7
CASSPSGGYEQYF
TGTGCCAGCTCACCTAGCGGGGGTTACGAGCAGTACTTC
>.|TRBV18|.|TRBJ1-2
CASSQTDSLYGYTF
TGTGCCAGCTCACAAACGGACAGCCTCTATGGCTACACCTTC
>TRBD1|TRBV10-3|.|TRBJ2-7
CANGQGVYEQYF
TGTGCCAACGGACAGGGTGTCTACGAGCAGTACTTC
>TRBD1|TRBV7-9|.|TRBJ2-2
CASRSPWGTENTGELFF
TGTGCCAGCAGGTCCCCCTGGGGGACAGAGAACACCGGGGAGCTGTTTTTT
>.|TRBV7-8|.|TRBJ2-7
CASSLATINKQSYEQYF
TGTGCCAGCAGCTTAGCGACGATAAATAAACAGTCCTACGAGCAGTACTTC
>.|TRBV29-1|.|TRBJ2-6
CSVRQPYAGANVLTF
TGCAGCGTTCGTCAACCCTATGCGGGGGCCAACGTCCTGACTTTC
>.|TRBV12-3/TRBV12-4|.|TRBJ2-2
CASSSNTGELFF
TGTGCCAGCAGTTCTAACACCGGGGAGCTGTTTTTT
>.|TRBV9|.|TRBJ1-5
CASSLGGGPNQPQHF
TGTGCCAGCAGCCTCGGGGGGGGACCAAATCAGCCCCAGCATTTT
>.|TRBV10-3|few|TRBJ1-1
CAITLDGQNTEAFF
TGTGCCATCACCCTGGACGGACAGAACACTGAAGCTTTCTTT
>TRBD1|TRBV18|few|TRBJ1-4
CASSPPGQDNEKLFF
TGTGCCAGCTCACCTCCGGGACAGGATAATGAAAAACTGTTTTTT
>.|TRBV25-1|.|TRBJ2-1
CASSYDSQGLNEQFF
TGTGCCAGCAGCTACGACAGCCAAGGCCTCAATGAGCAGTTCTTC
>.|TRBV7-2|.|TRBJ2-5
CASSLGAGSQETQYF
TGTGCCAGCAGCTTAGGGGCAGGGTCGCAAGAGACCCAGTACTTC
>.|TRBV2|few|TRBJ1-3
CASSETGGAGNTIYF
TGTGCCAGCAGTGAAACGGGGGGGGCAGGAAACACCATATATTTT
>.|TRBV5-1|.|TRBJ2-5
CASSLSVKETQYF
TGCGCCAGCAGCTTGAGCGTTAAAGAGACCCAGTACTTC
>TRBD1|TRBV7-8|few|TRBJ1-5
CASSRDRGVNQPQHF
TGTGCCAGCAGCCGAGACAGGGGAGTAAATCAGCCCCAGCATTTT
>TRBD1|TRBV7-2|.|TRBJ1-4
CASSLVGTGGVREKLFF
TGTGCCAGCAGCTTAGTGGGGACAGGTGGCGTGCGCGAAAAACTGTTTTTT
>TRBD1|TRBV7-9|few|TRBJ2-7
CASSNRDRGYEYEQYF
TGTGCCAGCAGCAACCGGGACAGGGGTTATGAGTACGAGCAGTACTTC
>TRBD1|TRBV11-3|.|TRBJ1-1
CASSSGQGNTEAFF
TGTGCCAGCAGTTCGGGACAGGGGAACACTGAAGCTTTCTTT
>.|TRBV29-1|.|TRBJ1-5
CSVPQGGIQHF
TGCAGCGTCCCGCAGGGTGGGATCCAGCATTTT
>TRBD2|TRBV10-3|.|TRBJ2-3
CAIRDTSGGTDTQYF
TGTGCCATCAGGGACACTAGCGGGGGCACAGATACGCAGTATTTT
>.|TRBV6-2/TRBV6-3|.|TRBJ1-2
CASSRAGSYGYTF
TGTGCCAGCAGTCGAGCAGGGTCCTATGGCTACACCTTC
>.|TRBV30|.|TRBJ2-7
CAWRTTLSYEQYF
TGTGCCTGGAGGACGACACTCTCCTACGAGCAGTACTTC
>.|TRBV6-2/TRBV6-3|.|TRBJ1-6
CASSYGAASPLHF
TGTGCCAGCAGTTACGGAGCAGCTTCACCCCTCCACTTT
>.|TRBV12-3/TRBV12-4|.|TRBJ2-7
CASSLIGGYEQYF
TGTGCCAGCAGTTTGATAGGGGGCTACGAGCAGTACTTC
>TRBD1|TRBV7-9|once|TRBJ1-2
CASSLETGGNYGYTF
TGTGCCAGCAGCTTAGAGACAGGGGGCAACTATGGCTACACCTTC
>TRBD1|TRBV27|.|TRBJ1-1
CASRDTGGWTEAFF
TGTGCCAGCAGAGACACAGGGGGCTGGACTGAAGCTTTCTTT
>.|TRBV4-1|.|TRBJ2-7
CASSQERGPSYEQYF
TGCGCCAGCAGCCAAGAGCGGGGGCCGTCCTACGAGCAGTACTTC
>.|TRBV2|few|TRBJ1-2
CASKGGGTNYGYTF
TGTGCCAGCAAAGGGGGAGGGACTAACTATGGCTACACCTTC
>.|TRBV6-5|.|TRBJ1-5
CASKQGYQPQHF
TGTGCCAGCAAACAGGGTTATCAGCCCCAGCATTTT
>.|TRBV21-1|.|TRBJ2-1
CASSKDGTSGDNEQFF
TGTGCCAGCAGCAAAGACGGGACTAGCGGGGACAATGAGCAGTTCTTC
>TRBD1|TRBV4-3|.|TRBJ1-4
CASSEQGTSEKLFF
TGCGCCAGCAGCGAACAGGGGACGAGTGAAAAACTGTTTTTT
>.|TRBV7-3|.|TRBJ2-3
CASSLTDVGTDTQYF
TGTGCCAGCAGCTTGACAGACGTAGGGACAGATACGCAGTATTTT
>.|TRBV24-1|.|TRBJ2-5
CATTGDGQTQYF
TGTGCCACCACCGGGGATGGGCAGACCCAGTACTTC
>TRBD1|TRBV7-8|once|TRBJ1-2
CASSLGGTGEGYGYTF
TGTGCCAGCAGCTTAGGAGGGACAGGGGAGGGTTATGGCTACACCTTC
>.|TRBV19|.|TRBJ2-2
CASSIVGAVGELFF
TGTGCCAGTAGTATAGTAGGGGCCGTCGGGGAGCTGTTTTTT
>.|TRBV7-2|.|TRBJ1-3
CASSRKTGNTIYF
TGTGCCAGCAGCCGTAAAACTGGAAACACCATATATTTT
>.|TRBV19|.|TRBJ1-2
CASSPQVDGGWDYGYTF
TGTGCCAGTAGTCCTCAGGTTGACGGTGGTTGGGACTATGGCTACACCTTC
>TRBD1|TRBV11-2|.|TRBJ2-3
CASSVDRGDTQYF
TGTGCCAGCAGTGTGGACAGGGGTGATACGCAGTATTTT
>TRBD1|TRBV6-7|.|TRBJ1-2
CASSYRQGDYGYTF
TGTGCCAGCAGTTACCGGCAGGGGGACTATGGCTACACCTTC